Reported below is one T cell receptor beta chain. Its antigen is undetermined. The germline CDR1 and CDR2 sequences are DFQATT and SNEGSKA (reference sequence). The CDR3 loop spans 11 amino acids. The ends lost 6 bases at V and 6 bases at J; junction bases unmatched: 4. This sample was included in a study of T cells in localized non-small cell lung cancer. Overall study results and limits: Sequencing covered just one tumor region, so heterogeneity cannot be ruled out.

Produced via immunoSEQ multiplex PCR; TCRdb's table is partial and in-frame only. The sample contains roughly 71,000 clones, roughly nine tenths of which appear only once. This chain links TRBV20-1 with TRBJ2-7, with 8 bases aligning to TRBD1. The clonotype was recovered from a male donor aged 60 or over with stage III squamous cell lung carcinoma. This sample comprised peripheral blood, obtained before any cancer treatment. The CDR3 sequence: CSAAGGGEQYF. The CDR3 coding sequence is TGCAGTGCGGCAGGGGGCGGCGAGCAGTACTTC.